This TCR beta chain is from a study of T cell responses to AZD1222 COVID-19 vaccine. About this clone itself: Antigen unknown.

Sequencing was performed with immunoSEQ multiplex PCR; in TCRdb, only in-frame clones are kept and a portion is missing. In the table there are about 130,000 clones, 88% of which are singletons. Points from the study as a whole: Seropositive status at baseline applied to only 6 or 7 AZD1222 recipients. Reports indicate that nearly half of spike-specific TCRs are directed at unmutated variant regions. Spike was spanned by vaccine-associated CD4 TCRs, with dominance at 160-218 and 743-854. Clonal diversity may have been underestimated, and the donors were mostly white British, with more females than males.

V lost 2 bases to trimming and J lost 8 bases; unmatched junction nucleotides: 0. The CDR3 contains 14 residues. Germline values: CDR1 KGHSH, CDR2 LQKENI. This chain links TRBV18 with TRBJ1-6, with 10 positions matching TRBD1. This sequence was found in an adult in good health. Sequenced here: peripheral blood, sampled on day 0 of MenACWY control vaccination. This chain's CDR3 is CASSPGTGDSPLHF. Here the CDR3 DNA reads TGTGCCAGCTCACCAGGGACAGGGGATTCACCCCTCCACTTT.